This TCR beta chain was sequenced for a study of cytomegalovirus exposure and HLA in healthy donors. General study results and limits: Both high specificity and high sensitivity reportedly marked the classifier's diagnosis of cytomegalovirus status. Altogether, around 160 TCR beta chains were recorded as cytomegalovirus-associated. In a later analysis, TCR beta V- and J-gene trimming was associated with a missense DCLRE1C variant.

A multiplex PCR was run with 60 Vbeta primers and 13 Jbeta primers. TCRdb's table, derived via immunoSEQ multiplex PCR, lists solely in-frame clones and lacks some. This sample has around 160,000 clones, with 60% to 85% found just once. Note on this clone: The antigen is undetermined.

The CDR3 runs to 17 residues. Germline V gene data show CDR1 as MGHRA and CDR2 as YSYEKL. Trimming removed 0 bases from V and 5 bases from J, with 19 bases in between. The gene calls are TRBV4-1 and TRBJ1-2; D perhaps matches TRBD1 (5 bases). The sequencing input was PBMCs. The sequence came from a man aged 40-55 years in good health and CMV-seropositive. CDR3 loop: CASSQEGLWVKEYGYTF. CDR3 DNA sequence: TGCGCCAGCAGCCAAGAGGGGCTTTGGGTTAAGGAGTATGGCTACACCTTC.